In this sample, the clone carrying this T cell receptor (beta chain) turned up once. Its specificity is not known. This specimen comes from a study of long-term antiretroviral therapy in people with HIV. The CDR3 has 15 amino acids. Germline CDR1 is LNHDA and CDR2 is SQIVND (reference sequence). V lost 8 bases to trimming and J lost 5 bases, with 19 bases between them. At least one PBMC sample before ART and at least two after were required. General study results and limits: Collection of the blood took place between about 2004 and 2018. The ART regimens in use then may have been less effective than current ones.

Survey level was the resolution at which the v3.0 immunoSEQ assay ran. The study targeted roughly 35,000-50,000 T-cell genomes per sample in sequencing. Profiling relied on immunoSEQ multiplex PCR, and the TCRdb table lists in-frame clones only, not all of them. The sample lists about 31,000 clones; roughly nine tenths were seen once. The clonotype originates from a man aged 50-59 years with HIV. The sample here was unsorted PBMCs, taken about 5 years before starting antiretroviral therapy. The chain employs TRBV19 and TRBJ1-5; D gene uncertain. The CDR3 loop reads CASLDGSEPHQPQHF. CDR3 in DNA: TGTGCCAGTTTGGACGGGTCCGAGCCCCATCAGCCCCAGCATTTT.